This T cell receptor (beta chain) was sequenced in a study of brain T cells in children with intractable seizures. Looked up from germline, CDR1 is SGHAT and CDR2 is FQNNGV. V was cut by 1 base and J by 8 bases, with 13 bases left in between. The CDR3 covers 14 residues. Noted time point: blood from clinic visit 5 months post-surgery; TSC patient then seizure free. Libraries were prepared by immunoSEQ multiplex PCR; TCRdb keeps only in-frame clonotypes and omits some of them. Found here are under 400,000 clones, about 94% of them singletons; the top ten hold 5.5% to 6%. The receptor comes from a boy younger than two with tuberous sclerosis and intractable seizures. The chain joins TRBV11-2 to TRBJ2-3; D assignment may be TRBD1 or TRBD2 (5 bases each). Here the sequenced sample was peripheral blood, taken 4 to 6 months after surgery. CDR3 amino acids: CASSLVVRGGTQYF. DNA for the CDR3: TGTGCCAGCAGCTTAGTTGTTCGTGGGGGTACGCAGTATTTT.